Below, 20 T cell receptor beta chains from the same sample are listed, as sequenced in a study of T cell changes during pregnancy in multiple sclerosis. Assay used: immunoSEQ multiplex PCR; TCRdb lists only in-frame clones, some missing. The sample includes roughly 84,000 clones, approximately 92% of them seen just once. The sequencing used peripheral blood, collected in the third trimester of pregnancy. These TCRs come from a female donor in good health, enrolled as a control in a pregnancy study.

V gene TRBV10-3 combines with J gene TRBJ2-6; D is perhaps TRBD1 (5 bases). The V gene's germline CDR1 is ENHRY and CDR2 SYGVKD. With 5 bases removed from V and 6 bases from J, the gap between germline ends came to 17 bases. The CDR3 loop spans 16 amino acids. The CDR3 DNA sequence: TGTGCCATCAGTAGGGTAACAGGCGTAATGGCCAACGTCCTGACTTTC. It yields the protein CAISRVTGVMANVLTF.

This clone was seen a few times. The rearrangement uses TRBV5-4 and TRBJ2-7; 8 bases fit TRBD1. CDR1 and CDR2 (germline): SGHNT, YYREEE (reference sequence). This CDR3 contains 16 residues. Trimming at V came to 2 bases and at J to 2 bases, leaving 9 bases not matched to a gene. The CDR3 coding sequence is TGTGCCAGCAGCTTCCAAATGACAGGGGCCGCCTACGAGCAGTACTTC. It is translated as CASSFQMTGAAYEQYF.

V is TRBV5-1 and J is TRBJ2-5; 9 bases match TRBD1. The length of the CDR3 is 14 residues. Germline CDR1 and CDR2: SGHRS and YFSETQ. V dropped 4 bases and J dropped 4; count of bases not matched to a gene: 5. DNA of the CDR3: TGCGCCAGCAGCCCACAGGGGGCGGGAGAGACCCAGTACTTC. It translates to CASSPQGAGETQYF.

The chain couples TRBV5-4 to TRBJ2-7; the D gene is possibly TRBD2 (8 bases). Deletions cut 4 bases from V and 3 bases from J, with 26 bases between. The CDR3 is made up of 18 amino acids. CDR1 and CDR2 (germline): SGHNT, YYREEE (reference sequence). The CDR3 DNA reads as TGTGCCAGCAGCCCCTGGGGTAGCGGGATAGGGACAGACTACGAGCAGTACTTC. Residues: CASSPWGSGIGTDYEQYF.

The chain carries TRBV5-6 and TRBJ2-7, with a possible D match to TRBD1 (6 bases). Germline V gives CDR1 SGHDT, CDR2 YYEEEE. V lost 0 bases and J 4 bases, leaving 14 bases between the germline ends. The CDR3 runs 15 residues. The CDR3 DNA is TGTGCCAGCAGCTTGGAGCAGGGGTTTACTTACGAGCAGTACTTC. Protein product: CASSLEQGFTYEQYF.

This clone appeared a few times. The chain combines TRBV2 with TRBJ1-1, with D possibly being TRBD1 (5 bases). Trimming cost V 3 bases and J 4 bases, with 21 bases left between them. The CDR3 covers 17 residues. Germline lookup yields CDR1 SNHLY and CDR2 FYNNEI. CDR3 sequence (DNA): TGTGCCAGCAGTGATGGCCCGGACATCTTGCGGGGCACTGAAGCTTTCTTT. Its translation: CASSDGPDILRGTEAFF.

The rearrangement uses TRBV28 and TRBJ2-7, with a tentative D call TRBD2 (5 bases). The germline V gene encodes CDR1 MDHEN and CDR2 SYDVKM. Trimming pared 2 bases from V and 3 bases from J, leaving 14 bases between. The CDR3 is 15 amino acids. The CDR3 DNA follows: TGTGCCAGCAGTTTAAGGTACGGAGGCGTCTACGAGCAGTACTTC. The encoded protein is CASSLRYGGVYEQYF.

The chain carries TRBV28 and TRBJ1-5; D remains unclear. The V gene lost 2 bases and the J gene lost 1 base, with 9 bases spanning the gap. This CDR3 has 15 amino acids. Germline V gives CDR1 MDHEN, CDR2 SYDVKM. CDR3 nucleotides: TGTGCCAGCAGTTTAATGGGGAGGAGCAATCAGCCCCAGCATTTT. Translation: CASSLMGRSNQPQHF.

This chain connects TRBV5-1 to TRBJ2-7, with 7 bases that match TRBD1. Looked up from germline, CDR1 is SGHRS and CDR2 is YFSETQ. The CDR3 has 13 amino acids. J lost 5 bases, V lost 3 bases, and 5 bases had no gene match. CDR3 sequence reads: CASSSGQADEQYF. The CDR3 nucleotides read TGCGCCAGCAGCTCCGGACAGGCTGACGAGCAGTACTTC. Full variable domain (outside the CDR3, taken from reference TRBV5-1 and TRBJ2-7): KAGVTQTPRYLIKTRGQQVTLSCSPISGHRSVSWYQQTPGQGLQFLFEYFSETQRNKGNFPGRFSGRQFSNSRSEMNVSTLELGDSALYLCASSSGQADEQYFGPGTRLTVT.

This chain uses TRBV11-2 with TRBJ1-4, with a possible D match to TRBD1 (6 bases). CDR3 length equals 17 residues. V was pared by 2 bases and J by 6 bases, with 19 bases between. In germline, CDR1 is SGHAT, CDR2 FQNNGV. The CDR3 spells CASSLRSFGDIDEKLFF. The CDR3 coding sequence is TGTGCCAGCAGCTTAAGAAGTTTTGGGGACATTGATGAAAAACTGTTTTTT.

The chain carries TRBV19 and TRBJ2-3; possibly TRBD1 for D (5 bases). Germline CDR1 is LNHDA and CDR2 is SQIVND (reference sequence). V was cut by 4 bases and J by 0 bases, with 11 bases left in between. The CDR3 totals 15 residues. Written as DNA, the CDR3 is TGTGCCAGTAGTAAGGTTCCAGGGAGCACAGATACGCAGTATTTT. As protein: CASSKVPGSTDTQYF. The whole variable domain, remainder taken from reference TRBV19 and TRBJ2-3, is DGGITQSPKYLFRKEGQNVTLSCEQNLNHDAMYWYRQDPGQGLRLIYYSQIVNDFQKGDIAEGYSVSREKKESFPLTVTSAQKNPTAFYLCASSKVPGSTDTQYFGPGTRLTVL.

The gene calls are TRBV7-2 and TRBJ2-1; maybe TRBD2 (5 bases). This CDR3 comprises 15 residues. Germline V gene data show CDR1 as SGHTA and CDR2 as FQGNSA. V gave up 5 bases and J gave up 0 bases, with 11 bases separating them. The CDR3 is CASSPWESSYNEQFF. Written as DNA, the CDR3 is TGTGCCAGCAGCCCGTGGGAGAGCTCCTACAATGAGCAGTTCTTC. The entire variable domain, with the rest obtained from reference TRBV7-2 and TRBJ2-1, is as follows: GAGVSQSPSNKVTEKGKDVELRCDPISGHTALYWYRQSLGQGLEFLIYFQGNSAPDKSGLPSDRFSAERTGGSVSTLTIQRTQQEDSAVYLCASSPWESSYNEQFFGPGTRLTVL.

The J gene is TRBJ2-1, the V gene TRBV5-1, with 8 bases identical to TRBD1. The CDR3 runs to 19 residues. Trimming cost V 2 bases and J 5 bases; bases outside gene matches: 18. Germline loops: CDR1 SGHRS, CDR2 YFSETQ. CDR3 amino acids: CASSFDQGAIPSLNNEQFF. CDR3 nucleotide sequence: TGCGCCAGCAGCTTCGATCAGGGGGCTATACCCTCTCTTAACAATGAGCAGTTCTTC.

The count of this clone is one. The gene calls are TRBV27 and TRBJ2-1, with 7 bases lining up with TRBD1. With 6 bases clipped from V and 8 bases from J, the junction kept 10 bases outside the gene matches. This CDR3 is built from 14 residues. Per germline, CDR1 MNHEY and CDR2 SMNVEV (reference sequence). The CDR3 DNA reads TGTGCCAGCAGCCAGGGGGTGACCTTTTATGAGCAGTTCTTC. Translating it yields CASSQGVTFYEQFF.

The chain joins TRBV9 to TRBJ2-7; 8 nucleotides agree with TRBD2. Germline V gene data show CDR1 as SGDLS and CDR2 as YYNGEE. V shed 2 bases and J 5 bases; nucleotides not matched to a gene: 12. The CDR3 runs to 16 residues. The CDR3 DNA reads TGTGCCAGCAGCGTCGCCGCGGGAGGATCATTCGACGAGCAGTACTTC. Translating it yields CASSVAAGGSFDEQYF.

The CDR3 DNA is TGCAGCGTTGAGGGACAGGGGGTCTACAATGAGCAGTTCTTC. It yields the protein CSVEGQGVYNEQFF. The rearrangement links TRBV29-1 to TRBJ2-1, with TRBD1 matching over 11 bases. The CDR3 extends over 14 amino acids. Germline CDR1 reads SQVTM; CDR2 reads ANQGSEA. J gave up 3 bases and V 3 bases, and 1 base lay outside the gene matches.

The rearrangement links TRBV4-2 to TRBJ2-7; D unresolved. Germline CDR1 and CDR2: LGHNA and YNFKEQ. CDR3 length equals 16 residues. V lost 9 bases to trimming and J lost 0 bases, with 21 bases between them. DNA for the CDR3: TGTGCCAGGACATTTGATGTGAACAGATACTCCTACGAGCAGTACTTC. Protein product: CARTFDVNRYSYEQYF.

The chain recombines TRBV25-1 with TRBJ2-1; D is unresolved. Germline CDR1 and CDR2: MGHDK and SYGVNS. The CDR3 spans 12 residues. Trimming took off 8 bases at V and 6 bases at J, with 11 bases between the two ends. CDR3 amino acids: CASEYSRNEQFF. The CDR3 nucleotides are TGTGCCAGCGAGTACAGTCGCAATGAGCAGTTCTTC. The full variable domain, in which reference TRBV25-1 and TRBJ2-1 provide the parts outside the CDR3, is EADIYQTPRYLVIGTGKKITLECSQTMGHDKMYWYQQDPGMELHLIHYSYGVNSTEKGDLSSESTVSRIRTEHFPLTLESARPSHTSQYLCASEYSRNEQFFGPGTRLTVL.

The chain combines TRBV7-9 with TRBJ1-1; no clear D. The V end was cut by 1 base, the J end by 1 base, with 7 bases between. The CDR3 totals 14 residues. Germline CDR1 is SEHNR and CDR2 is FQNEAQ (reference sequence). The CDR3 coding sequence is TGTGCCAGCAGCTTAGAACAGAGGAACACTGAAGCTTTCTTT. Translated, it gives CASSLEQRNTEAFF.

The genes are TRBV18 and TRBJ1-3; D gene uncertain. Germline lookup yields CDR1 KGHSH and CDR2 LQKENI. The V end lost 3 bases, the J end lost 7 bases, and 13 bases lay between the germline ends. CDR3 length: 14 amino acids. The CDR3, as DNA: TGTGCCAGCTCACCGGAAGGGAGTGGGAACACCATATATTTT. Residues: CASSPEGSGNTIYF.